This TCR beta chain was observed in a study of response to subunit inactivated influenza vaccine. Using its own MiXCR run on the RT-PCR reads, TCRdb lists one record per CDR3 protein. The sample lists about 300,000 distinct CDR3 sequences; over 20% were seen once. This clonotype was seen a handful of times. Antigen specificity is unknown. Study-wide points: Seasonal influenza vaccination, on each occasion, was suggested by the authors to recruit few new T cells.

The CDR3 is 16 amino acids. V shed 2 bases and J shed 0 bases, with 16 bases lying between them. Germline CDR1 is GTSNPN and CDR2 is SVGIG (reference sequence). This chain uses TRBV30 with TRBJ1-1; a weak D match, TRBD1 (6 bases). The specimen was PBMCs from blood, collected around 22 months after vaccination. This TCR was recovered from a man between 50 and 75 years old who received an inactivated influenza vaccine. The CDR3 sequence: CAWSSPQGRLNTEAFF. Here the CDR3 DNA reads TGTGCCTGGAGTTCCCCACAGGGCCGGCTGAACACTGAAGCTTTCTTT.